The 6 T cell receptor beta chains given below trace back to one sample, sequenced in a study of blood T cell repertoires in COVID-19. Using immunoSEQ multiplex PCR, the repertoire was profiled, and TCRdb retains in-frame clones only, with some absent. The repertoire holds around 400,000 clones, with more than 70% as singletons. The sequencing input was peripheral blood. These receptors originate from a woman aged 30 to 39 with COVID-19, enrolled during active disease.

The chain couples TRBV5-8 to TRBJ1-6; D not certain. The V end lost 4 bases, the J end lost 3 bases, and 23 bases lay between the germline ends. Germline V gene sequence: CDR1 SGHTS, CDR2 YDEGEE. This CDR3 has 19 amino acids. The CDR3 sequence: CASSGHQALRIGYNSPLHF. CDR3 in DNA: TGTGCCAGCAGCGGCCATCAGGCACTCCGGATAGGCTATAATTCACCCCTCCACTTT. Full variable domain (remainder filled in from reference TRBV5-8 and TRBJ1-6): EAGVTQSPTHLIKTRGQQATLRCSPISGHTSVYWYQQALGLGLQFLLWYDEGEERNRGNFPPRFSGRQFPNYSSELNVNALELEDSALYLCASSGHQALRIGYNSPLHFGNGTRLTVT.

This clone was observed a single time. The CDR3 region is CASSLRGNGNQPQHF. The CDR3 nucleotides are TGTGCCAGTAGCCTCAGGGGAAACGGCAATCAGCCCCAGCATTTT. The V and J genes are TRBV19 and TRBJ1-5; a weak D match, TRBD1 (6 bases). CDR1 and CDR2 from the germline V gene are LNHDA and SQIVND (reference sequence). The CDR3 runs 15 residues. The ends were cut back, 6 bases at V and 2 bases at J, with 14 bases in the middle.

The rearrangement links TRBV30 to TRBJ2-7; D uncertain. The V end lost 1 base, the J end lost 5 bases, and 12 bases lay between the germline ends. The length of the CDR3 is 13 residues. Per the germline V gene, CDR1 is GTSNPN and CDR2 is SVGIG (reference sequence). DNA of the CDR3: TGTGCCTGGAGTGAACGCCTTTCAGACGAGCAGTACTTC. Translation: CAWSERLSDEQYF.

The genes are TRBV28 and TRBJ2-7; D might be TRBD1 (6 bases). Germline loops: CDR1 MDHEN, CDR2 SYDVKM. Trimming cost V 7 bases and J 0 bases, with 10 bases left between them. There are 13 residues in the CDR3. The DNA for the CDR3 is TGTGCCAGCACACAGGGTTTCTCCTACGAGCAGTACTTC. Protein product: CASTQGFSYEQYF.

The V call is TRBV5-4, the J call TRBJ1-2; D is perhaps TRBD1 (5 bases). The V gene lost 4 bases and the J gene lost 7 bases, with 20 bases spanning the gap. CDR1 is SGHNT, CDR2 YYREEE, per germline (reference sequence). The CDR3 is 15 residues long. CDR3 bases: TGTGCCAGCAGCCACCCGGCGGGGGGAATGGGTGGCTACACCTTC. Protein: CASSHPAGGMGGYTF. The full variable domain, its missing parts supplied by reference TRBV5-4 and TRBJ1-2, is ETGVTQSPTHLIKTRGQQVTLRCSSQSGHNTVSWYQQALGQGPQFIFQYYREEENGRGNFPPRFSGLQFPNYSSELNVNALELDDSALYLCASSHPAGGMGGYTFGSGTRLTVV.

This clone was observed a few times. CDR3 nucleotide sequence: TGTGCCAGCAGCCTCGGCGGATTTTTTAATGAGCAGTTCTTC. Translation gives CASSLGGFFNEQFF. The chain links TRBV9 to TRBJ2-1, with D uncertain. V was clipped by 4 bases and J by 7 bases, with 15 bases between them. This CDR3 region has 14 residues. In germline, CDR1 is SGDLS, CDR2 YYNGEE.